This T cell receptor (beta chain) is drawn from a study of blood T cell repertoires in COVID-19 (dated by TCRdb to 2020 to 2021). Concerning the study at large: Collaborator samples came from the United States, Italy and Spain and covered acute and convalescent phases of COVID-19. A freely available public database, intended as a resource for researchers studying the immune response to SARS-CoV-2, is where the repertoires were released. The sample metadata nearly always contained a de-identified subject ID, COVID-19 status, age in years and sex. Where available, HLA class I and class II types were taken from metadata supplied by the sample provider and were not determined by assay-based typing. The samples were drawn from two sources: the first 160 participants of the ongoing ImmuneRACE study, and 1,254 subjects contributed by 6 global collaborators. The dataset comprised deeply sampled blood TCRbeta repertoires from subjects exposed to, actively infected with, or recovered from COVID-19. The material from the prospective study consisted of cDNA or gDNA derived from T cells, B-cell-depleted T cells, or PBMCs. On the study overall, not on this receptor specifically: The amount of clinical and demographic metadata varied by source and participant and was provided uncurated.

Collaborating institutions collected whole blood in K2EDTA tubes following their own protocols. For TCRbeta analysis, collaborators shipped samples as frozen whole blood, isolated PBMCs, or DNA extracted from either of those sample types. Comments on this clone: What antigen it recognizes has not been identified. No much larger clone is present one base from it, and per-base qualities are unavailable.

Germline trimming amounts to 6 bases on V and 6 bases on J, with 11 as the count of junction bases outside the gene matches. The CDR1 and CDR2 encoded by the germline V gene are MNHEY and SVGAGI. The CDR3 spans 15 residues, from the cysteine through the phenylalanine. Only the CDR3 part of the read is kept: 45 bases, read in frame from the first base. TCRbeta CDR3 regions were amplified from genomic DNA by means of the immunoSEQ Assay, a bias-controlled multiplex PCR. In the original analysis: The number of nucleated cells in each sample was estimated by amplification of reference gene primers within the assay. To quantify the absolute abundance of each unique TCRbeta CDR3 rearrangement, sequence reads were collapsed and filtered. For each sample, productive Simpson clonality was calculated as the square root of Simpson's diversity index over productive rearrangements. TCRdb carries this immuneACCESS record with in-frame sequences only. Its versions omit some clonotypes, under half of them owing to an unresolved V gene in the studies checked, with the rest unexplained. V and J calls and clone size come straight from that table; D and trimming were deduced from the DNA. The sample has more than 100,000 clones on record, 87% of them singletons. The ten biggest clones cover over 2% of the sample.

The sequenced sample was peripheral blood. This chain joins TRBV6-5 to TRBJ2-1; TRBD2 fits 7 bases in the junction. The receptor was derived from a man aged 45-65 years with active COVID-19. The nucleotide sequence reads TGTGCCAGCAGGACTCTCACTAGCGTAGGCAATGAGCAGTTCTTC. Translated, it reads CASRTLTSVGNEQFF.